Below are 26 T cell receptor beta chains sequenced from a single sample in a study of blood T cell repertoires in COVID-19. Sequencing was performed with immunoSEQ multiplex PCR; in TCRdb, only in-frame clones are kept and a portion is missing. The table includes roughly 280,000 clones, 88% detected once. The sequenced sample consisted of PBMCs or T cells enriched from blood (not recorded which). The receptors stem from a woman in her 50s who had recovered from COVID-19.

This clone is a singleton in its sample. The chain uses TRBV5-1 and TRBJ2-2; the match to TRBD1 covers 9 bases. Per the germline V gene, CDR1 is SGHRS and CDR2 is YFSETQ. J gave up 3 bases and V 4 bases, and 7 bases lay outside the gene matches. The CDR3 totals 16 residues. This chain's CDR3 is CASSLLRQGDTGELFF. The CDR3 DNA reads TGCGCCAGCAGCCTCCTACGACAGGGGGACACCGGGGAGCTGTTTTTT.

This rearrangement joins TRBV7-2 to TRBJ1-2; 11 nucleotides line up with TRBD1. This CDR3 is built from 15 residues. The germline V gene encodes CDR1 SGHTA and CDR2 FQGNSA. J lost 6 bases, V lost 5 bases, and 8 bases had no gene match. The CDR3 sequence is CASSLRTGGSDGYTF. The CDR3 DNA reads as TGTGCCAGCAGCCTCAGGACAGGGGGCTCCGATGGCTACACCTTC.

The gene calls are TRBV19 and TRBJ1-5; weak D call: TRBD1 (6 bases). CDR1 is LNHDA and CDR2 is SQIVND in the germline V gene (reference sequence). This CDR3 has 15 residues. Trimming removed 6 bases at V and 0 bases at J, with 12 bases between. CDR3 nucleotides: TGTGCCAGTAGGATACTGGACAGTAGCAATCAGCCCCAGCATTTT. Protein sequence: CASRILDSSNQPQHF.

Worth noting for this clone: Other nucleotide sequences in the sample specify the same CDR3. J is TRBJ1-2 and V is TRBV3-1 (or the pseudogene TRBV3-2); no reliable D call. The V gene's germline CDR1 is LGHDT and CDR2 YNNKEL (reference sequence). The CDR3 sequence is 12 residues long. Trimming shortened V by 1 base and J by 8 bases, and 8 bases separated the two germline ends. For the CDR3, the DNA is TGTGCCAGCAGCCAAGGCGGGGAGGGCTACACCTTC. Protein: CASSQGGEGYTF.

The chain couples TRBV2 to TRBJ2-1; 7 bases align to TRBD2. CDR1 and CDR2 (germline): SNHLY, FYNNEI. There are 14 residues in the CDR3. V was pared by 7 bases and J by 3 bases, with 6 bases of the junction left unmatched. The CDR3 sequence: CASTQTSFYNEQFF. DNA for the CDR3: TGTGCCAGCACCCAGACTAGCTTCTACAATGAGCAGTTCTTC.

This chain joins TRBV11-2 and TRBJ1-1, with no clear D. Trimming removed 6 bases from V and 1 base from J, with 9 bases in between. CDR1 is SGHAT, CDR2 FQNNGV, per germline. The CDR3 is 13 amino acids. The CDR3 region is CASRSRQNTEAFF. The CDR3 DNA reads TGTGCCAGCAGGTCCAGACAGAACACTGAAGCTTTCTTT.

V is TRBV28 and J is TRBJ1-6, with 8 bases that match TRBD1. The CDR3 consists of 15 residues. The V gene's germline CDR1 is MDHEN and CDR2 SYDVKM. Losses at the gene ends were 2 bases for V and 7 bases for J; bases not matched to a gene: 4. The CDR3 loop reads CASSLGDRGNSPLHF. For the CDR3, the DNA is TGTGCCAGCAGTTTAGGAGACAGGGGAAATTCACCCCTCCACTTT.

V is TRBV7-2 and J is TRBJ2-3; 13 bases fit TRBD2. The germline V gene encodes CDR1 SGHTA and CDR2 FQGNSA. V shed 5 bases and J 9 bases; nucleotides not matched to a gene: 8. The CDR3 length is 15 residues. The CDR3 DNA follows: TGTGCCAGCAGCGCCCGACTAGCGGGAGGTCGAACGCAGTATTTT. Its protein is CASSARLAGGRTQYF.

DNA of the CDR3: TGTGCCAGCAGTTTATCGATGTGGGACACCTTCCAAGAGACCCAGTACTTC. It is translated as CASSLSMWDTFQETQYF. The genes are TRBV27 and TRBJ2-5; D possibly corresponds to TRBD1 (6 bases). CDR3 length: 17 residues. The germline gives CDR1 MNHEY, CDR2 SMNVEV (reference sequence). Trimming took 0 bases from V and 1 from J, leaving 15 bases between them.

This clone was seen just once. The gene calls are TRBV29-1 and TRBJ2-3; TRBD2 aligns across 10 bases. The length of the CDR3 is 14 residues. V lost 4 bases, J lost 7 bases, and 8 bases stayed unmatched. Germline loops: CDR1 SQVTM, CDR2 ANQGSEA. The CDR3: CSVVRASGRNTQYF. The CDR3 DNA reads as TGCAGCGTTGTTCGGGCTAGCGGGAGAAATACGCAGTATTTT.

The J gene is TRBJ1-5, the V gene TRBV6-5; D uncertain. V lost 5 bases and J lost 5, with 10 bases in between. The germline V gene has CDR1 MNHEY and CDR2 SVGAGI. This CDR3 contains 13 residues. The chain's CDR3 is CASSTALYQPQHF. The CDR3 DNA reads as TGTGCCAGCAGTACAGCTCTATATCAGCCCCAGCATTTT.

The CDR3 protein is CASSYSDSVNSPLHF. CDR3 in DNA: TGTGCCAGCAGTTACTCGGACTCGGTAAATTCACCCCTCCACTTT. The chain joins TRBV6-5 to TRBJ1-6; no clear D gene. The length of the CDR3 is 15 residues. Trimming removed 0 bases at V and 7 bases at J, with 10 bases between. CDR1 and CDR2 from the germline V gene are MNHEY and SVGAGI.

This clone was seen more than once but under ten times. The chain employs TRBV7-3 and TRBJ2-1; the D gene is possibly TRBD1 (6 bases). Germline V gives CDR1 SGHTA, CDR2 FQGTGA. The CDR3 is 15 amino acids. V lost 4 bases and J 7 bases, leaving 17 bases between the germline ends. The CDR3 is CASSSPGTLGNEQFF. The CDR3 region has the DNA TGTGCCAGCAGCTCCCCCGGGACACTCGGAAATGAGCAGTTCTTC.

V usage is TRBV7-8 and J usage is TRBJ1-6, with D possibly matching TRBD1 (6 bases). CDR1 is SGHVS and CDR2 is FQNEAQ in the germline V gene. CDR3 length: 15 amino acids. V was cut by 5 bases and J by 7 bases, with 15 bases left in between. CDR3 in amino acids: CASSPVRTANSPLHF. DNA of the CDR3: TGTGCCAGCAGCCCCGTCCGGACAGCAAATTCACCCCTCCACTTT.

V is TRBV27 and J is TRBJ1-6; D perhaps matches TRBD1 (5 bases). The CDR3 length is 16 residues. CDR1 is MNHEY, CDR2 SMNVEV, per germline (reference sequence). V was clipped by 6 bases and J by 8 bases, with 20 bases between them. CDR3 DNA: TGTGCCAGCAGCCCGACAGCCCTAAAGGTTTATTCACCCCTCCACTTT. Protein product: CASSPTALKVYSPLHF.

The V call is TRBV12-5, the J call TRBJ2-1; 8 bases align to TRBD1. The junction had 6 bases not matched to a gene; V was cut back by 6 bases and J by 5 bases. CDR3 length equals 14 residues. The germline CDR1 and CDR2 sequences are LGHNT and FRNRAP. The CDR3 sequence: CASGKTGANNEQFF. The CDR3 nucleotides are TGTGCTAGTGGCAAGACAGGGGCGAACAATGAGCAGTTCTTC. Complete variable domain (other parts from reference TRBV12-5 and TRBJ2-1): DARVTQTPRHKVTEMGQEVTMRCQPILGHNTVFWYRQTMMQGLELLAYFRNRAPLDDSGMPKDRFSAEMPDATLATLKIQPSEPRDSAVYFCASGKTGANNEQFFGPGTRLTVL.

The genes are TRBV7-2 and TRBJ2-7; TRBD1 agrees at 9 bases. Germline CDR1 and CDR2: SGHTA and FQGNSA. The CDR3 is 14 residues long. The trim removed 1 base at V and 9 bases at J, leaving 7 bases unmatched. CDR3 loop: CASSLGGTGKAQYF. DNA for the CDR3: TGTGCCAGCAGCTTAGGTGGGACAGGGAAAGCGCAGTACTTC.

J is TRBJ2-1 and V is TRBV4-3; no clear D. From germline, CDR1 is LGHNA and CDR2 YSLEER. This CDR3 has 14 amino acids. V lost 0 bases and J 6 bases, leaving 9 bases between the germline ends. This CDR3 reads CASSQDRWFNEQFF. The CDR3 bases are TGCGCCAGCAGCCAAGACAGGTGGTTCAATGAGCAGTTCTTC.

The chain couples TRBV6-5 to TRBJ2-3, with 9 positions matching TRBD1. Germline CDR1 is MNHEY and CDR2 is SVGAGI. The CDR3 covers 15 residues. Trimming at V came to 6 bases and at J to 4 bases, leaving 8 bases not matched to a gene. In DNA form, the CDR3 reads TGTGCCAGCAGCGCCCGGACAGGGGAGGCAGATACGCAGTATTTT. Protein product: CASSARTGEADTQYF.

This chain connects TRBV7-9 to TRBJ2-7; D gene unclear. This CDR3 is built from 14 residues. Germline V gene sequence: CDR1 SEHNR, CDR2 FQNEAQ (reference sequence). The V end was cut by 5 bases, the J end by 2 bases, with 13 bases between. CDR3 nucleotides: TGTGCCAGCAGCGACACCCGGAACCCCTACGAGCAGTACTTC. Protein product: CASSDTRNPYEQYF. Drawing the rest from reference TRBV7-9 and TRBJ2-7, the complete variable domain is DTGVSQNPRHKITKRGQNVTFRCDPISEHNRLYWYRQTLGQGPEFLTYFQNEAQLEKSRLLSDRFSAERPKGSFSTLEIQRTEQGDSAMYLCASSDTRNPYEQYFGPGTRLTVT.

The V gene is TRBV7-2, the J gene TRBJ1-5, with 8 bases identical to TRBD1. The CDR3 extends over 15 amino acids. Looked up from germline, CDR1 is SGHTA and CDR2 is FQGNSA. Trimming at V came to 5 bases and at J to 4 bases, leaving 7 bases not matched to a gene. The CDR3 coding sequence is TGTGCCAGCAGCCTGGGGGACAGGATAAATCAGCCCCAGCATTTT. This sequence encodes CASSLGDRINQPQHF.

This chain uses TRBV30 with TRBJ2-5, with 10 nucleotides matching TRBD2. CDR3 size: 15 residues. Per the germline V gene, CDR1 is GTSNPN and CDR2 is SVGIG (reference sequence). V shed 2 bases and J 5 bases; nucleotides not matched to a gene: 8. CDR3 in DNA: TGTGCCTGGAGTTACCCTAGCGGGAGTCGGGAGACCCAGTACTTC. It translates to CAWSYPSGSRETQYF.

The chain is built from TRBV7-2 and TRBJ2-5, with a tentative D call TRBD1 (5 bases). V was shortened by 2 bases and J by 4 bases, with 8 bases between the two germline ends. Germline CDR1 and CDR2: SGHTA and FQGNSA. The CDR3 spans 13 residues. CDR3 sequence (DNA): TGTGCCAGCAGCTTATCCAGGGTAGAGACCCAGTACTTC. Its translation is CASSLSRVETQYF.

V is TRBV19 and J is TRBJ2-2; D gene ambiguous. The CDR3 extends over 13 amino acids. The ends were cut back, 6 bases at V and 0 bases at J, with 5 bases in the middle. From germline, CDR1 is LNHDA and CDR2 SQIVND (reference sequence). CDR3 DNA sequence: TGTGCCAGTAGACGGTCGAACACCGGGGAGCTGTTTTTT. Its protein is CASRRSNTGELFF.

The J gene is TRBJ1-2, the V gene TRBV29-1; the match to TRBD1 covers 8 bases. In germline, CDR1 is SQVTM, CDR2 ANQGSEA. This CDR3 has 14 residues. V was clipped by 4 bases and J by 6 bases; unmatched bases: 10. CDR3 DNA: TGCAGCGTTGGGGTGGCCCAGGGGGCAAATGGCTACACCTTC. It specifies CSVGVAQGANGYTF.

V usage is TRBV5-4 and J usage is TRBJ2-1, with D possibly TRBD1 on 6 matching bases. Looked up from germline, CDR1 is SGHNT and CDR2 is YYREEE (reference sequence). This CDR3 has 15 amino acids. V dropped 6 bases and J dropped 7 bases, with 20 bases sitting between them. CDR3 nucleotide sequence: TGTGCCAGCACCGTGAGTCTGGGGGCAGGGAATGAGCAGTTCTTC. Its protein is CASTVSLGAGNEQFF.